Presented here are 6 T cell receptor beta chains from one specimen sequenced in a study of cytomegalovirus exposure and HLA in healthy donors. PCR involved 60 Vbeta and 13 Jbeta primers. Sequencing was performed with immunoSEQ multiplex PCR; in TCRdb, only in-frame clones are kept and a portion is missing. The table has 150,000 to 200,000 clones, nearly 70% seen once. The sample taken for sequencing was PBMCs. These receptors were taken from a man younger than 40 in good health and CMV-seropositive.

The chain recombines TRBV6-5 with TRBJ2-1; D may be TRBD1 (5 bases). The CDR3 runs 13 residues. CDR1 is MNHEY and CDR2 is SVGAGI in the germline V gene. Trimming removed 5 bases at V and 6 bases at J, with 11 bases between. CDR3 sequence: CASSEGEFNEQFF. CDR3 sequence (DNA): TGTGCCAGCAGTGAAGGGGAATTCAATGAGCAGTTCTTC.

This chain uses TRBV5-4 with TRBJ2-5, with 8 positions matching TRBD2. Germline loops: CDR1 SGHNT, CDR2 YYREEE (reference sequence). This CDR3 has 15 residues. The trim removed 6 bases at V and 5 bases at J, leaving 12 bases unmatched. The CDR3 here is CASNTGTSGSETQYF. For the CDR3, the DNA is TGTGCCAGCAACACCGGGACTAGTGGTTCGGAGACCCAGTACTTC.

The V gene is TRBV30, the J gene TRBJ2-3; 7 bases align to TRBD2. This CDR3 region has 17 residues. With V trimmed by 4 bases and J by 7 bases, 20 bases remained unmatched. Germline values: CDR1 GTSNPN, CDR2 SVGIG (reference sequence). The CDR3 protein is CAWTSGSLKPRTNTQYF. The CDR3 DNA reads TGTGCCTGGACTAGCGGCAGTCTCAAGCCCCGCACCAATACGCAGTATTTT.

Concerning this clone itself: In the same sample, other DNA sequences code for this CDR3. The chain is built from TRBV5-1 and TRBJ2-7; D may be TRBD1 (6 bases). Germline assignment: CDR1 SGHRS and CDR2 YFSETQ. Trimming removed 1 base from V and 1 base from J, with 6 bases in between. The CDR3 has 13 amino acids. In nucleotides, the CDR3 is TGCGCCAGCAGCTTGACAGGGTCCTACGAGCAGTACTTC. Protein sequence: CASSLTGSYEQYF.

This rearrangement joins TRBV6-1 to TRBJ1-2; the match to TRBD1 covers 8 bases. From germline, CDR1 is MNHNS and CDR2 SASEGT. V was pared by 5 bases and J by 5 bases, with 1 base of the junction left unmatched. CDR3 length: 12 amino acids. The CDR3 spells CASSRDRYGYTF. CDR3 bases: TGTGCCAGCAGTCGGGACAGGTATGGCTACACCTTC.

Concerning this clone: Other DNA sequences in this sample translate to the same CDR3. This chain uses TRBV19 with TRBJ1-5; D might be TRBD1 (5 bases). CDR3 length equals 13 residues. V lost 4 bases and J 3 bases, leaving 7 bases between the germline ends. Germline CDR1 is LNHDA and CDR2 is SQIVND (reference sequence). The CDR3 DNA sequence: TGTGCCAGTAGTACACAGGTCAATCAGCCCCAGCATTTT. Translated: CASSTQVNQPQHF.